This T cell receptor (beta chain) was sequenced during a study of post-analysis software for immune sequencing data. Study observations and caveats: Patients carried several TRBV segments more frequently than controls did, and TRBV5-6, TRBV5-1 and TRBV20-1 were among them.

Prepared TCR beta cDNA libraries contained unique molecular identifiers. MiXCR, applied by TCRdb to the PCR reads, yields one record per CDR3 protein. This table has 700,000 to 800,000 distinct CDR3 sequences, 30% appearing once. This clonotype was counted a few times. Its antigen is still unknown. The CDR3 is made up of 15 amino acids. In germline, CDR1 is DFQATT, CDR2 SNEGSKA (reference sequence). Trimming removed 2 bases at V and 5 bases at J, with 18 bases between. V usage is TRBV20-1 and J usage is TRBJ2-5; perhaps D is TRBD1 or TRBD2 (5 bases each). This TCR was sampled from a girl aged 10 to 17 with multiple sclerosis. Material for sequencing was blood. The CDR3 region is CSARWPAGWDETQYF. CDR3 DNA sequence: TGCAGTGCTAGATGGCCCGCCGGCTGGGACGAGACCCAGTACTTC.